A selection of T cell receptor beta chains follows, all from one sample in a study of T-cell reconstitution after alpha-beta-depleted transplantation in children. Via MiXCR, TCRdb re-called the PCR reads, giving one row per CDR3 protein. Among 300,000 to 400,000 distinct CDR3 sequences, around 16% were seen once, and the ten largest hold roughly 40%. The input for sequencing was PBMCs, mostly from graft donor cells, taken 360 days after TCRalphabeta/CD19-depleted stem cell transplant. The source of these receptors is a male patient aged 2 to 9 who had a stem cell transplant for acute lymphoblastic leukemia, so the T cells may come from the graft donor. Both conserved end residues are part of each CDR3. The D gene is left open where the match is weak. Where a row states a size, it is once, few, many or the class of an expanded clone; other rows omit it.

.	TRBJ1-5	many	TRBV6-6	CASSGLFNQPQHF	TGTGCCAGTAGTGGACTGTTCAATCAGCCCCAGCATTTT
.	TRBJ2-1	many	TRBV12-3/TRBV12-4	CASSLADPNNEQFF	TGTGCCAGCAGTTTGGCGGACCCCAACAATGAGCAGTTCTTC
.	TRBJ2-1	.	TRBV4-3	CASSQDLGLLTYNEQFF	TGCGCCAGCAGCCAAGATTTGGGCCTGCTTACCTACAATGAGCAGTTCTTC
TRBD2	TRBJ2-1	.	TRBV7-6	CASRDSGRAANEQFF	TGTGCCAGCAGGGATAGCGGGAGGGCCGCAAATGAGCAGTTCTTC
.	TRBJ2-5	few	TRBV3-1	CASSPPPYQETQYF	TGTGCCAGCAGCCCCCCCCCGTACCAAGAGACCCAGTACTTC
.	TRBJ1-5	many	TRBV5-1	CASSLAPGANQPQHF	TGCGCCAGCAGCTTGGCCCCGGGGGCTAATCAGCCCCAGCATTTT
.	TRBJ2-7	.	TRBV4-1	CASSPQRQGGYEQYF	TGCGCCAGCAGCCCACAGAGACAGGGAGGCTACGAGCAGTACTTC
.	TRBJ1-6	few	TRBV11-1	CASSLVGEGSPLHF	TGTGCCAGCAGCCTCGTAGGGGAAGGTTCACCCCTCCACTTT
.	TRBJ2-1	few	TRBV28	CASTPPLARERFEQFF	TGTGCCAGCACCCCACCCCTAGCAAGGGAGAGATTTGAGCAGTTCTTC
.	TRBJ2-7	.	TRBV20-1	CSARDYGGRGYEQYF	TGCAGTGCTAGAGATTATGGAGGTAGGGGCTACGAGCAGTACTTC
TRBD2	TRBJ2-1	many	TRBV4-2	CASSQPRTRFGEQFF	TGTGCCAGCAGCCAACCCCGGACTAGGTTCGGTGAGCAGTTCTTC
.	TRBJ2-5	.	TRBV28	CASSLGGARAKETQYF	TGTGCCAGCAGTTTAGGGGGGGCCAGAGCCAAAGAGACCCAGTACTTC
.	TRBJ1-1	.	TRBV4-3	CASSQEGRTEAFF	TGCGCCAGCAGCCAGGAGGGCCGCACTGAAGCTTTCTTT
TRBD2	TRBJ2-5	.	TRBV6-1	CASRTLAPQETQYF	TGTGCCAGCAGAACACTAGCGCCTCAAGAGACCCAGTACTTC
TRBD1	TRBJ1-1	many	TRBV12-3/TRBV12-4	CASKPAGTGGTEAFF	TGTGCCAGCAAACCAGCCGGGACAGGGGGCACTGAAGCTTTCTTT
TRBD2	TRBJ2-1	.	TRBV12-3/TRBV12-4	CASSLVGGVNEQFF	TGTGCCAGCAGTTTGGTGGGAGGGGTCAATGAGCAGTTCTTC
TRBD2	TRBJ2-4	once	TRBV20-1	CSATGTNKNIQYF	TGCAGTGCTACCGGGACTAACAAAAACATTCAGTACTTC
.	TRBJ2-3	many	TRBV29-1	CSDGTPEDTQYF	TGCAGCGACGGGACCCCAGAAGATACGCAGTATTTT
TRBD1	TRBJ2-4	.	TRBV28	CASSFQPPDRDQNIQYF	TGTGCCAGCAGTTTCCAACCTCCCGACAGGGACCAAAACATTCAGTACTTC
TRBD2	TRBJ2-3	many	TRBV7-8	CASSLGPSGSTDTQYF	TGTGCCAGCAGCTTAGGGCCTAGCGGGAGCACAGATACGCAGTATTTT
.	TRBJ2-1	.	TRBV12-3/TRBV12-4	CASSSDDRNYNEQFF	TGTGCCAGCAGTTCGGACGACCGGAACTACAATGAGCAGTTCTTC
TRBD2	TRBJ2-1	.	TRBV20-1	CSAFASGSSYNEQFF	TGCAGTGCTTTTGCTAGCGGGAGCTCCTACAATGAGCAGTTCTTC
.	TRBJ2-7	.	TRBV5-1	CASSSEEDEQYF	TGCGCCAGCAGCTCCGAAGAGGACGAGCAGTACTTC
.	TRBJ2-1	many	TRBV29-1	CSVPPRDNEQFF	TGCAGCGTTCCTCCCCGGGACAATGAGCAGTTCTTC
TRBD1	TRBJ2-5	.	TRBV28	CASSPWQGAAGETQYF	TGTGCCAGCAGTCCCTGGCAGGGGGCCGCAGGAGAGACCCAGTACTTC
TRBD2	TRBJ2-1	many	TRBV2	CASTREGYNEQFF	TGTGCCAGCACGCGGGAGGGGTACAATGAGCAGTTCTTC
.	TRBJ2-5	.	TRBV27	CASSHLGTQYF	TGTGCCAGCAGTCATCTCGGGACCCAGTACTTC
.	TRBJ2-1	few	TRBV7-9	CASSRRENEQFF	TGTGCCAGCAGCCGGAGGGAAAATGAGCAGTTCTTC
.	TRBJ2-5	few	TRBV4-1	CASSQDWGSRKYQETQYF	TGCGCCAGCAGCCAAGATTGGGGTAGCCGAAAGTACCAAGAGACCCAGTACTTC
.	TRBJ2-3	.	TRBV3-1	CASSQDPLGRGTDTQYF	TGTGCCAGCAGCCAAGACCCCCTTGGTCGGGGCACAGATACGCAGTATTTT
TRBD2	TRBJ2-1	few	TRBV4-3	CASSQAVAGAYNEQFF	TGCGCCAGCAGCCAAGCGGTGGCGGGAGCCTACAATGAGCAGTTCTTC
TRBD1	TRBJ1-6	many	TRBV7-9	CASSPSVRQGVNSPLHF	TGTGCCAGCAGCCCCAGTGTAAGACAGGGGGTAAATTCACCCCTCCACTTT
.	TRBJ2-7	.	TRBV20-1	CSAPGLIYEQYF	TGCAGTGCCCCTGGACTAATCTACGAGCAGTACTTC
TRBD2	TRBJ2-7	few	TRBV12-3/TRBV12-4	CASSAGTSNEQYF	TGTGCCAGCAGTGCCGGGACTAGCAACGAGCAGTACTTC
.	TRBJ2-5	.	TRBV20-1	CSAEAGVGETQYF	TGCAGTGCCGAGGCAGGGGTTGGGGAGACCCAGTACTTC
.	TRBJ2-1	.	TRBV19	CASEVGGRYNEQFF	TGTGCCAGTGAGGTGGGGGGCCGCTACAATGAGCAGTTCTTC
.	TRBJ2-4	few	TRBV6-1	CASSGGLNPAKNIQYF	TGTGCCAGCAGTGGCGGACTCAACCCAGCCAAAAACATTCAGTACTTC
TRBD2	TRBJ2-3	.	TRBV9	CASSVVAGAFTDTQYF	TGTGCCAGCAGCGTAGTTGCGGGAGCCTTCACAGATACGCAGTATTTT
.	TRBJ1-6	.	TRBV10-3	CAISESVDPNSPLHF	TGTGCCATCAGTGAGAGCGTGGATCCGAATTCACCCCTCCACTTT
.	TRBJ2-3	many	TRBV5-1	CASSPGTAVTDTQYF	TGCGCCAGCAGCCCCGGGACGGCAGTAACAGATACGCAGTATTTT
.	TRBJ1-2	few	TRBV28	CASTEHRDLGYTF	TGTGCCAGCACCGAACACAGGGACCTTGGCTACACCTTC
.	TRBJ1-6	few	TRBV12-3/TRBV12-4	CASSFTPSWSRGGSSYNSPLHF	TGTGCCAGCAGTTTTACCCCCTCTTGGTCTCGCGGCGGGAGCTCCTATAATTCACCCCTCCACTTT
TRBD1	TRBJ2-1	.	TRBV24-1	CARSGQGFYNEQFF	TGTGCCAGGTCGGGACAGGGATTCTACAATGAGCAGTTCTTC
.	TRBJ2-5	few	TRBV20-1	CSAVPPGVGETQYF	TGCAGTGCTGTCCCGCCGGGGGTGGGGGAGACCCAGTACTTC
TRBD2	TRBJ2-1	.	TRBV4-2	CASSQGPGLEGNEQFF	TGTGCCAGCAGCCAAGGACCGGGACTAGAGGGGAATGAGCAGTTCTTC
.	TRBJ1-5	few	TRBV11-2	CASSPGAYQPQHF	TGTGCCAGCAGTCCCGGGGCCTATCAGCCCCAGCATTTT
TRBD2	TRBJ2-1	few	TRBV12-3/TRBV12-4	CASSPHRLAGGLF	TGTGCCAGCAGTCCCCACCGACTAGCGGGAGGACTCTTC
.	TRBJ2-5	.	TRBV4-2	CASSQDGKLQETQYF	TGTGCCAGCAGCCAAGATGGGAAGCTCCAAGAGACCCAGTACTTC
.	TRBJ1-6	few	TRBV20-1	CSARDVAGAGYNSPLHF	TGCAGTGCTAGAGATGTGGCAGGGGCCGGCTATAATTCACCCCTCCACTTT
.	TRBJ2-4	.	TRBV5-2	CASPDRLLYIQYF	TGTGCCAGCCCAGACAGGCTCCTCTACATTCAGTACTTC
TRBD1	TRBJ2-7	few	TRBV7-2	CASSPRQGAYEQYF	TGTGCCAGCAGCCCGCGACAGGGGGCTTACGAGCAGTACTTC
TRBD2	TRBJ2-6	once	TRBV5-4	CASSVPGTRAVGANVLTF	TGTGCCAGCAGCGTACCCGGGACTAGGGCTGTGGGGGCCAACGTCCTGACTTTC
.	TRBJ2-1	many	TRBV19	CASSITGTPYYNEQFF	TGTGCCAGTAGTATTACAGGGACCCCCTACTACAATGAGCAGTTCTTC
.	TRBJ2-7	.	TRBV28	CASSTTRYEQYF	TGTGCCAGCAGTACGACTCGCTACGAGCAGTACTTC
TRBD1	TRBJ1-2	few	TRBV28	CASKPGQGGYGYTF	TGTGCCAGCAAGCCGGGACAGGGGGGATATGGCTACACCTTC